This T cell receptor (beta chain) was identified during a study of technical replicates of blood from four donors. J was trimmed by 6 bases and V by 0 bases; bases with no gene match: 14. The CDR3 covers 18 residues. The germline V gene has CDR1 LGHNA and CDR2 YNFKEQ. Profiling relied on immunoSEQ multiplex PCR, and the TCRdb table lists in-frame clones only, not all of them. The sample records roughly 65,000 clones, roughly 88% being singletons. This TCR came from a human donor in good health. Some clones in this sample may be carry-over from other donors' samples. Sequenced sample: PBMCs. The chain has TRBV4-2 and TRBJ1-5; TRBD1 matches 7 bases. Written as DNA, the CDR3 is TGTGCCAGCAGCCAAGATTTTGGGACCGGGACAGAAGTTCAGCCCCAGCATTTT. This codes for CASSQDFGTGTEVQPQHF.